Listed below are T cell receptor beta chains from one sample, sequenced in a study of T cell responses to AZD1222 COVID-19 vaccine. Produced via immunoSEQ multiplex PCR; TCRdb's table is partial and in-frame only. The sample contains approximately 200,000 clones, 90% to 95% of which appear only once. Sequencing used peripheral blood, obtained on day 0 of AZD1222 vaccination. These receptors all stem from an adult in good health. Each CDR3 is given with its conserved first and last residue. Fields, in order: V gene, D gene, J gene, clone size, CDR3 protein, CDR3 DNA. The D gene is left open where the match is weak. For some rows the clone size is stated as once, few or many, or as a class when expanded; others skip it.

>TRBV4-2|-|TRBJ2-7|-
CASRTGVNEQYF
TGTGCCAGCAGGACGGGAGTGAACGAGCAGTACTTC
>TRBV7-9|-|TRBJ2-7|once
CASSLGGWTDYEQYF
TGTGCCAGCAGCTTAGGAGGTTGGACGGACTACGAGCAGTACTTC
>TRBV21-1|-|TRBJ2-7|-
CASRPLSWGTSGKFDQYF
TGTGCCAGCCGCCCTTTGTCCTGGGGGACTAGCGGGAAATTCGACCAGTACTTC
>TRBV6-2/TRBV6-3|TRBD2|TRBJ2-2|-
CASSRTSGRAGELFF
TGTGCCAGCAGCCGGACTAGCGGGAGGGCGGGGGAGCTGTTTTTT
>TRBV3-1/TRBV3-2|TRBD2|TRBJ2-5|once
CASSGLAGAETQYF
TGTGCCAGCAGCGGACTAGCGGGAGCAGAGACCCAGTACTTC
>TRBV28|-|TRBJ1-1|-
CASNPSGQNEAFF
TGTGCCAGCAACCCCTCGGGGCAGAATGAAGCTTTCTTT
>TRBV7-2|-|TRBJ1-3|-
CASSLDGGNTIYF
TGTGCCAGCAGCTTGGACGGTGGAAACACCATATATTTT
>TRBV11-2|-|TRBJ2-7|-
CASSPTPLANLEQYF
TGTGCCAGCAGCCCCACCCCGCTAGCGAATCTGGAGCAGTACTTC
>TRBV5-1|-|TRBJ2-7|-
CASSLGARGGVYEQYF
TGCGCCAGCAGCTTGGGGGCCAGGGGAGGCGTTTACGAGCAGTACTTC
>TRBV19|TRBD1|TRBJ1-5|-
CATRQGILSNQPQHF
TGTGCCACGAGACAGGGAATATTGAGCAATCAGCCCCAGCATTTT
>TRBV6-1|TRBD1|TRBJ1-1|-
CASSDANRGVTF
TGTGCCAGCAGTGACGCTAACAGGGGGGTCACCTTT
>TRBV28|TRBD1|TRBJ1-5|-
CASSLGQAMRLAQHF
TGTGCCAGCAGTCTGGGACAGGCCATGCGATTAGCCCAGCATTTT
>TRBV5-6|TRBD1|TRBJ1-3|-
CASSLGQGWGGNTIYF
TGTGCCAGCAGTTTGGGACAGGGCTGGGGAGGAAACACCATATATTTT
>TRBV29-1|-|TRBJ1-4|-
CSVSPPNSEKLFF
TGCAGCGTTAGCCCCCCGAACTCGGAAAAACTGTTTTTT
>TRBV5-1|-|TRBJ2-4|-
CASSLVLGAAKNIQYF
TGCGCCAGCAGCTTGGTATTAGGGGCGGCCAAAAACATTCAGTACTTC
>TRBV5-1|TRBD1|TRBJ1-1|-
CASSSHRDTGDPNTEAFF
TGCGCCAGCAGCTCGCACCGGGATACAGGGGACCCAAACACTGAAGCTTTCTTT
>TRBV28|-|TRBJ2-4|-
CASSDPGQPTGVAKNIQYF
TGTGCCAGCAGTGACCCGGGACAGCCTACGGGGGTAGCCAAAAACATTCAGTACTTC
>TRBV15|-|TRBJ1-1|once
CATSRASRPYTEAFF
TGTGCCACCAGCAGAGCTTCACGGCCCTACACTGAAGCTTTCTTT
>TRBV9|-|TRBJ1-1|once
CASGPGPWNTEAFF
TGTGCCAGCGGACCGGGGCCCTGGAACACTGAAGCTTTCTTT
>TRBV6-5|-|TRBJ2-7|-
CASKSGGRPSYEQYF
TGTGCCAGCAAGTCAGGGGGGCGGCCTTCCTACGAGCAGTACTTC
>TRBV5-1|-|TRBJ2-2|few
CASSPDNPNTGELFF
TGCGCCAGCAGCCCCGACAACCCAAACACCGGGGAGCTGTTTTTT
>TRBV27|TRBD1|TRBJ1-2|-
CASSFVTGGYGYTF
TGTGCCAGCAGTTTTGTGACAGGGGGGTATGGCTACACCTTC
>TRBV6-6|-|TRBJ2-7|-
CASSYVGFHEQYF
TGTGCCAGCAGTTACGTTGGTTTCCACGAGCAGTACTTC
>TRBV3-1/TRBV3-2|-|TRBJ2-1|-
CASSQDKATGRNYNEQFF
TGTGCCAGCAGCCAAGATAAGGCCACAGGGAGAAACTACAATGAGCAGTTCTTC
>TRBV6-4|-|TRBJ2-1|few
CASSLAHDYNEQFF
TGTGCCAGCAGTCTTGCTCACGACTACAATGAGCAGTTCTTC
>TRBV12-5|-|TRBJ1-1|-
CASGLGGAGTEAFF
TGTGCTAGTGGTTTGGGAGGGGCTGGAACTGAAGCTTTCTTT
>TRBV5-1|-|TRBJ2-7|-
CASSQDSYEQYF
TGCGCCAGCAGCCAAGACAGCTACGAGCAGTACTTC